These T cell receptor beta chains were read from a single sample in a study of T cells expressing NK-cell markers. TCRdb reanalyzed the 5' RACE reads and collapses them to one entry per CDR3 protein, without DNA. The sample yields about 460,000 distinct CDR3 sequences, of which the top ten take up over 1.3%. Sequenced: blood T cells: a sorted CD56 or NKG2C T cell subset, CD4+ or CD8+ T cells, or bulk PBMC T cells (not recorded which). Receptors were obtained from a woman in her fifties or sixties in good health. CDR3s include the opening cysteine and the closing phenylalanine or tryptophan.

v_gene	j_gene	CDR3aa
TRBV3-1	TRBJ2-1	CASSQGGTSPEQFF
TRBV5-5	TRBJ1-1	CASSSPQGANTEAFF
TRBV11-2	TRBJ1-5	CASSLDEGWRNQPQHF
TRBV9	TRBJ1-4	CASSTSGVTNEKLFF
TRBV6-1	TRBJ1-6	CASSEVSSWGSNNSPLHF
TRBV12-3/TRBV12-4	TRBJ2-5	CASSTLPGQGQYQETQYF
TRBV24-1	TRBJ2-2	CATSEWGLHTGELFF
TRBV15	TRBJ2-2	CATPRGTNTGELFF
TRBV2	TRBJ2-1	CASSEPLAGGRDEQFF
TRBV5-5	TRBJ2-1	CASSPGTGGRHEQFF
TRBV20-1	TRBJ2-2	CSARASRDRAAGELFF
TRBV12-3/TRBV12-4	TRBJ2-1	CASSLRGKGQFF
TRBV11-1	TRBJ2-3	CASGAPGTDTQYF
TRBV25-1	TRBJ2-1	CASSERRGSEQFF
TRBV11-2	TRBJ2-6	CASSTLRGEANVLTF
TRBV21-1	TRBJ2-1	CASSKKWDSGRRNEQFF
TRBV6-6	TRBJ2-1	CASRGLAGRGEQFF
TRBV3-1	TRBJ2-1	CASSPLLAGGGNEQFF
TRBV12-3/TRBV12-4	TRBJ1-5	CASRKTGGQPQHF
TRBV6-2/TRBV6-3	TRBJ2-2	CAIGYLAGGPSTGELFF
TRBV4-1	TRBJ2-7	CASSQEIQRSYEQYF
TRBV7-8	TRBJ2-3	CASSLVGGTGTDTQYF
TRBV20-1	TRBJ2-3	CSVKPPRRDTQYF
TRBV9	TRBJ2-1	CASAYSSVYNEQFF
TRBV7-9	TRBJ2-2	CASSLERPANTGELFF
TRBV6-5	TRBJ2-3	CASSPTGTRRVNTQYF
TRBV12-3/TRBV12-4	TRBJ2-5	CASSRTSGSETQYF
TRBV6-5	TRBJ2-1	CASSYSRINNEQFF
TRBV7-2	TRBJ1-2	CASSPGTGFAYGYTF
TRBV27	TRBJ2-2	CASSPTTYTGELFF
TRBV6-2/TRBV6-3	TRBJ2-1	CASSSLAASSYNEQFF
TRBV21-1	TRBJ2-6	CASSKTNRGTGVLSGANVLTF
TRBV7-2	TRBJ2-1	CASSSWSGGEQFF
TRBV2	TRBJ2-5	CASRGPGTMGETQYF
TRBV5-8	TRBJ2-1	CASSFRVPGQNSYNEQFF
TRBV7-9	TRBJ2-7	CASSPPYGDTTYEQYF
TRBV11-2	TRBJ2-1	CASIPLSRLAGNNEQFF
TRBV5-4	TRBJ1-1	CASSSPRQGGHEAFF
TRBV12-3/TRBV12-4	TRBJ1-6	CASSPGGWGPPLHF
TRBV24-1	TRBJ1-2	CATSDPGVYGYTF
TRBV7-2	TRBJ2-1	CASSSRTEPNEQFF